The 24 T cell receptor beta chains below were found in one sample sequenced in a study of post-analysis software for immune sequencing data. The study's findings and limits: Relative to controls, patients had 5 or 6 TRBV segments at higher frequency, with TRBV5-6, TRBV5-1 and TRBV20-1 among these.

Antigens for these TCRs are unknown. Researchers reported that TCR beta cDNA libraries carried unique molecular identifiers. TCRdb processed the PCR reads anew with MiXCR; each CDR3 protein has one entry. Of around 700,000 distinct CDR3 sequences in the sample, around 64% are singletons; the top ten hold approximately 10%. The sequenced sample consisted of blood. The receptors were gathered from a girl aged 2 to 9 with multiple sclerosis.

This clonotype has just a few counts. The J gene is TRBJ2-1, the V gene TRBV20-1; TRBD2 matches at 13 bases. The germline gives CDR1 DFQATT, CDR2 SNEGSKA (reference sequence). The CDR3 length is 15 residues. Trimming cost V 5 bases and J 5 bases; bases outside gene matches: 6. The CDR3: CSAPGTSGVDNEQFF. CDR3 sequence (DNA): TGCAGTGCTCCCGGGACTAGCGGGGTCGACAATGAGCAGTTCTTC.

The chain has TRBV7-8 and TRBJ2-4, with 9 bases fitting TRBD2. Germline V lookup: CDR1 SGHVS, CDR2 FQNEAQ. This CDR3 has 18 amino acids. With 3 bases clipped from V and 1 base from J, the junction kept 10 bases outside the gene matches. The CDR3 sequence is CASSFQREDLLAKNIQYF. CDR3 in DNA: TGTGCCAGCAGCTTCCAGCGGGAGGACCTACTGGCCAAAAACATTCAGTACTTC.

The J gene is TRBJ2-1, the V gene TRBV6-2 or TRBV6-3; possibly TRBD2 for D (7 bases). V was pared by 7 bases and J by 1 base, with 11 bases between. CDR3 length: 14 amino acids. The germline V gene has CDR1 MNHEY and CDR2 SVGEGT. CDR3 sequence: CASKGGASYNEQFF. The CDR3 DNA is TGTGCCAGCAAAGGGGGGGCATCCTACAATGAGCAGTTCTTC.

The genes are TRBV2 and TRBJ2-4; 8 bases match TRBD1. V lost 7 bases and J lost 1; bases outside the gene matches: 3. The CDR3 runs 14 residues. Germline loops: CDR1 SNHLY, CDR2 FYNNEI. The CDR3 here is CASKGQAAKNIQYF. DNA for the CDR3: TGTGCCAGCAAGGGACAGGCGGCCAAAAACATTCAGTACTTC.

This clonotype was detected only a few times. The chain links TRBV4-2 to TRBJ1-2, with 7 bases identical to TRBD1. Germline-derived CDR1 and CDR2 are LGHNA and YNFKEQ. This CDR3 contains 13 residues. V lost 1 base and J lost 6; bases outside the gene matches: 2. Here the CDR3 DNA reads TGTGCCAGCAGCCAAGGAGGGGGCGATGGCTACACCTTC. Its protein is CASSQGGGDGYTF.

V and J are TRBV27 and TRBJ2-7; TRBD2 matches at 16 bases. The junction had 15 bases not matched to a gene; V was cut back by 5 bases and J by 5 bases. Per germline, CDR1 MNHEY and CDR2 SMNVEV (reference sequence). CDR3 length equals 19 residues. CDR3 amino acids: CASSPPGLAGGPGSDEQYF. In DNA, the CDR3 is TGTGCCAGCAGTCCCCCGGGACTAGCGGGAGGGCCGGGTTCAGACGAGCAGTACTTC.

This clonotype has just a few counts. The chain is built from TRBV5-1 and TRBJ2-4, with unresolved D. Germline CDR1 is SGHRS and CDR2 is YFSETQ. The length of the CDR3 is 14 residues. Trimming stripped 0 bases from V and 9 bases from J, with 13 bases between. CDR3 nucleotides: TGCGCCAGCAGCTTGGATACATTTGGCGGCATTCAGTACTTC. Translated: CASSLDTFGGIQYF.

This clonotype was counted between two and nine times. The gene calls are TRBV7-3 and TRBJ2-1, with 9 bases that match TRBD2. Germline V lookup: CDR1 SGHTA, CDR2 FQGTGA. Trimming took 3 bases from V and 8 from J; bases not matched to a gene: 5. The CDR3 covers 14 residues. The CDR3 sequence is CASSFAGGGYEQFF. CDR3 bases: TGTGCCAGCAGCTTCGCGGGAGGGGGTTATGAGCAGTTCTTC.

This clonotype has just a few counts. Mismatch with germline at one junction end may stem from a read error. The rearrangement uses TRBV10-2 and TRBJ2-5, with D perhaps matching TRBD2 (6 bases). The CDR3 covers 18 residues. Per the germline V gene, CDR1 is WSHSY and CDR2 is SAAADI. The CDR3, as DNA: TGCGCCAGCAGTGAGTCGACTCTATCGGGACTGGCGCAAGAGACCCGGTACTTC. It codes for CASSESTLSGLAQETRYF.

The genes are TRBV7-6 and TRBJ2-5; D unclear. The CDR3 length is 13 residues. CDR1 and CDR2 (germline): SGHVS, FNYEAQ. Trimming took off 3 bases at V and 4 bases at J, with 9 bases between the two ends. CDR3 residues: CASSFGPGETQYF. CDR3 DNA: TGTGCCAGCAGCTTTGGTCCGGGAGAGACCCAGTACTTC. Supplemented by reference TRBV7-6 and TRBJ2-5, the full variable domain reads GAGVSQSPRYKVTKRGQDVALRCDPISGHVSLYWYRQALGQGPEFLTYFNYEAQQDKSGLPNDRFSAERPEGSISTLTIQRTEQRDSAMYRCASSFGPGETQYFGPGTRLLVL.

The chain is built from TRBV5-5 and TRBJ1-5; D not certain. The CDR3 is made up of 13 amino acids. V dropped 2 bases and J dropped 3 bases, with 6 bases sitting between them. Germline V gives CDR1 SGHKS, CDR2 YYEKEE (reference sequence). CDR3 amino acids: CASSFSYNQPQHF. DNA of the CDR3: TGTGCCAGCAGCTTTAGTTACAATCAGCCCCAGCATTTT.

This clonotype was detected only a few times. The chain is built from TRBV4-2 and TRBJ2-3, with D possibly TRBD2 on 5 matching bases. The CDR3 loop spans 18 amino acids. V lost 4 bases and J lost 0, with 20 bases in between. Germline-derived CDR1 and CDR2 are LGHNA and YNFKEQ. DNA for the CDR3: TGTGCCAGCAGCCGTCTAGAGGGAGCGGCAACTAGCACAGATACGCAGTATTTT. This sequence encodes CASSRLEGAATSTDTQYF.

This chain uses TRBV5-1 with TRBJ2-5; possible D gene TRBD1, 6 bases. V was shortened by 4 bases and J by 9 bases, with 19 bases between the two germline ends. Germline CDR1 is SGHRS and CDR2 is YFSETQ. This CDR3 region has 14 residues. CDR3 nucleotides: TGCGCCAGCAGCACGGGACAAGGCGATCAGCCCCAGTACTTC. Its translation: CASSTGQGDQPQYF.

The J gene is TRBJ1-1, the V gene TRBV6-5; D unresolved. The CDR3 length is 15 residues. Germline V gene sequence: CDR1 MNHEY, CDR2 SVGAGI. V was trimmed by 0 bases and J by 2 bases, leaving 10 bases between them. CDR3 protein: CASSYSGVINTEAFF. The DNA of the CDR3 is TGTGCCAGCAGTTACTCCGGGGTGATAAACACTGAAGCTTTCTTT.

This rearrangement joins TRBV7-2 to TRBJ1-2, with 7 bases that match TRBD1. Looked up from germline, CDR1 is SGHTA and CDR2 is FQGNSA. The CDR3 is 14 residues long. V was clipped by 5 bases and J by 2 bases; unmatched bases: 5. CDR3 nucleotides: TGTGCCAGCAGCGCGACAGGGACCAACTATGGCTACACCTTC. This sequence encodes CASSATGTNYGYTF.

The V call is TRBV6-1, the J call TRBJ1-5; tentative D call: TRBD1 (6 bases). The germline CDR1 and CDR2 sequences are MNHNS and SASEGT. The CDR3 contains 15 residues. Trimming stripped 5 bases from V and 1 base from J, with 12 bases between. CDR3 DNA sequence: TGTGCCAGCAGTCTAGGGGGGTTCAGCAATCAGCCCCAGCATTTT. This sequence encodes CASSLGGFSNQPQHF.

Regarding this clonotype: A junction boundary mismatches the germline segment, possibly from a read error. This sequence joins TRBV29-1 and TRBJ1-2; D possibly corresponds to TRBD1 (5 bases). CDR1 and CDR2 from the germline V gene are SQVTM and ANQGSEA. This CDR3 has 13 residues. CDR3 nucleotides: TGCAGCGTTGAGGGTCACAGGAGCTATGGTTACACCTTC. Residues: CSVEGHRSYGYTF.

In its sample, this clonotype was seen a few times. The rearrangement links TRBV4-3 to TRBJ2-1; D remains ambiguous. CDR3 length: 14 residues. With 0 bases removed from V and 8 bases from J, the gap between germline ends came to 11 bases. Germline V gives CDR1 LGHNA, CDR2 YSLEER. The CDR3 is CASSQDLSGYEQFF. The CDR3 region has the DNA TGCGCCAGCAGCCAAGATCTTTCCGGATATGAGCAGTTCTTC.

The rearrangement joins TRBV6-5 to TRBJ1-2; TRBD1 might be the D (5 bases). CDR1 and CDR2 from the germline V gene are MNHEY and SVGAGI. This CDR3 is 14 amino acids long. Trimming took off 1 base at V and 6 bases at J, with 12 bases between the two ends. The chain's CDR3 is CASSYFGGSNGYTF. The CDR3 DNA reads TGTGCCAGCAGTTACTTTGGGGGATCTAATGGCTACACCTTC.

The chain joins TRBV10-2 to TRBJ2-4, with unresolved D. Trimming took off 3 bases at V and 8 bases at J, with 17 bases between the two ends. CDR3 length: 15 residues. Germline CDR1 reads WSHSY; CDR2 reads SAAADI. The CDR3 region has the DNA TGCGCCAGCAGTGACCCGACGGGCAGTAGGGACATTCAGTACTTC. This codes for CASSDPTGSRDIQYF.

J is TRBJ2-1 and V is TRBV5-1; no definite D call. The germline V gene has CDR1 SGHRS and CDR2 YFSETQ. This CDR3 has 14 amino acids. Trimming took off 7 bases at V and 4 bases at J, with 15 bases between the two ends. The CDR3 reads CASSPPPGYNEQFF. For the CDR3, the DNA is TGCGCCAGCTCCCCGCCCCCCGGTTACAATGAGCAGTTCTTC.

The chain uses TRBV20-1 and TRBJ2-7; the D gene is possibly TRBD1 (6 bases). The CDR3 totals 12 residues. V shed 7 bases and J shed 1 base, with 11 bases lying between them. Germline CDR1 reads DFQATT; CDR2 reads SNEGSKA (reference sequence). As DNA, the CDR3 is TGCAGTGGCAAGGGGGATTCCTACGAGCAGTACTTC. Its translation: CSGKGDSYEQYF.

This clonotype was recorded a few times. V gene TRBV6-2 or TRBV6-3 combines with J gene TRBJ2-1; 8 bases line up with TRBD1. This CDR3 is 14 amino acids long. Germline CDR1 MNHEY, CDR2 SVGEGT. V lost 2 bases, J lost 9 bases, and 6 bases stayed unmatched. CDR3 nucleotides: TGTGCCAGCAGTTACATGGACAGGGCTATTGAGCAGTTCTTC. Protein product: CASSYMDRAIEQFF.

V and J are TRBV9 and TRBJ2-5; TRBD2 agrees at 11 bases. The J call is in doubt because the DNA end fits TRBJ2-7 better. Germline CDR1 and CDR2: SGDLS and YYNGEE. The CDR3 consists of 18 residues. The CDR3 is CASSKDPLRLAGNYEQYF. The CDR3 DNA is TGTGCCAGCAGCAAAGACCCATTGAGACTAGCGGGGAACTACGAGCAGTACTTC.